The rows below give T cell receptor beta chains drawn from one sample of a study of cytomegalovirus exposure and HLA in healthy donors. The repertoire was sequenced with immunoSEQ multiplex PCR; TCRdb's copy has only in-frame clones and lacks some. The data contain over 90,000 clones, about two thirds of them singletons. The sample comprised PBMCs. Receptor source: a woman in her 50s in good health and CMV-seropositive. CDR3s include the opening cysteine and the closing phenylalanine or tryptophan. The D gene is left open where the match is weak. Clone size, where shown, is once, few, many, or a class for clones that have expanded.

clone size: once; J gene: TRBJ2-2; V gene: TRBV6-1; D gene: -; CDR3 DNA: TGTGCCAGCAGTGGAGGGTCGTACACCGGGGAGCTGTTTTTT; CDR3 protein: CASSGGSYTGELFF
clone size: -; J gene: TRBJ1-4; V gene: TRBV19; D gene: -; CDR3 DNA: TGTGCCAGTATGGGGGGAAGGTCTGCAACTAATGAAAAACTGTTTTTT; CDR3 protein: CASMGGRSATNEKLFF
clone size: few; J gene: TRBJ2-2; V gene: TRBV10-1; D gene: -; CDR3 DNA: TGCGCCAGCAGTGGAGGGAACACCGGGGAGCTGTTTTTT; CDR3 protein: CASSGGNTGELFF
clone size: -; J gene: TRBJ2-3; V gene: TRBV18; D gene: -; CDR3 DNA: TGTGCCAGCTCACCGGGGCCAAGCACAGATACGCAGTATTTT; CDR3 protein: CASSPGPSTDTQYF
clone size: -; J gene: TRBJ2-1; V gene: TRBV27; D gene: TRBD2; CDR3 DNA: TGTGCCAGCAGTTTTACTAGCGGGAGGGCCGGTGAGCAGTTCTTC; CDR3 protein: CASSFTSGRAGEQFF
clone size: -; J gene: TRBJ1-1; V gene: TRBV28; D gene: -; CDR3 DNA: TGTGCCAGCAGTTCGGGGGACACTGAAGCTTTCTTT; CDR3 protein: CASSSGDTEAFF
clone size: few; J gene: TRBJ1-2; V gene: TRBV30; D gene: -; CDR3 DNA: TGTGCCTGGAGTACCAATCAGGCGTTCTATGGCTACACCTTC; CDR3 protein: CAWSTNQAFYGYTF
clone size: -; J gene: TRBJ2-1; V gene: TRBV28; D gene: TRBD2; CDR3 DNA: TGTGCCAGCAGTTTATATGGGCGGGAGAGCCCGTTCTTC; CDR3 protein: CASSLYGRESPFF
clone size: -; J gene: TRBJ2-1; V gene: TRBV11-2; D gene: -; CDR3 DNA: TGTGCCAGCAGCTTACAGTGGGGCACCTACAATGAGCAGTTCTTC; CDR3 protein: CASSLQWGTYNEQFF
clone size: -; J gene: TRBJ2-1; V gene: TRBV5-4; D gene: -; CDR3 DNA: TGTGCCAGCAGGCCACTGTGGGACTTTCCGTTCTTC; CDR3 protein: CASRPLWDFPFF
clone size: once; J gene: TRBJ2-5; V gene: TRBV30; D gene: TRBD1; CDR3 DNA: TGTGCCTGGAGGGACAGGCAAGAGACCCAGTACTTC; CDR3 protein: CAWRDRQETQYF
clone size: -; J gene: TRBJ2-5; V gene: TRBV5-4; D gene: TRBD1; CDR3 DNA: TGTGCCAGCAGCTTGGCCAAAGGGACAGGGATCCAAGAGACCCAGTACTTC; CDR3 protein: CASSLAKGTGIQETQYF
clone size: -; J gene: TRBJ2-7; V gene: TRBV10-3; D gene: TRBD2; CDR3 DNA: TGTGCCATCAGCCCGCACTCGGGCGGGAGGAGGTCCTACGAGCAGTACTTC; CDR3 protein: CAISPHSGGRRSYEQYF
clone size: -; J gene: TRBJ2-2; V gene: TRBV4-3; D gene: TRBD1; CDR3 DNA: TGCGCCAGCAGCCAAATGGACAGGGAAACGAACACCGGGGAGCTGTTTTTT; CDR3 protein: CASSQMDRETNTGELFF
clone size: -; J gene: TRBJ2-1; V gene: TRBV5-1; D gene: TRBD2; CDR3 DNA: TGCGCCAGCAGCTTAGCCGGGACTAGCGGTTACAATGAGCAGTTCTTC; CDR3 protein: CASSLAGTSGYNEQFF
clone size: few; J gene: TRBJ2-2; V gene: TRBV6-1; D gene: TRBD2; CDR3 DNA: TGTGCCAGCAGTGAATGGGCAGGTAGCGGGAGGACCGGGGAGCTGTTTTTT; CDR3 protein: CASSEWAGSGRTGELFF
clone size: -; J gene: TRBJ1-2; V gene: TRBV28; D gene: TRBD1; CDR3 DNA: TGTGCCAGCTGGACAGGCCCGGTCGGCTACACCTTC; CDR3 protein: CASWTGPVGYTF
clone size: -; J gene: TRBJ1-3; V gene: TRBV7-8; D gene: -; CDR3 DNA: TGTGCCAGCAGCTTAGTTCCGCTAGGTTTGGGTCAATCTGGAAACACCATATATTTT; CDR3 protein: CASSLVPLGLGQSGNTIYF
clone size: -; J gene: TRBJ1-4; V gene: TRBV9; D gene: TRBD1; CDR3 DNA: TGTGCCAGCAGCGCGTCCGGGACAGGTACAACTAATGAAAAACTGTTTTTT; CDR3 protein: CASSASGTGTTNEKLFF
clone size: -; J gene: TRBJ2-1; V gene: TRBV27; D gene: TRBD2; CDR3 DNA: TGTGCCAGCCAAGGCGGGGGGTTCTACAATGAGCAGTTCTTC; CDR3 protein: CASQGGGFYNEQFF
clone size: -; J gene: TRBJ2-5; V gene: TRBV7-2; D gene: -; CDR3 DNA: TGTGCCAGCAGTGCGGCCCTCCAAGAGACCCAGTACTTC; CDR3 protein: CASSAALQETQYF
clone size: -; J gene: TRBJ2-7; V gene: TRBV28; D gene: -; CDR3 DNA: TGTGCCAGCCACAACTCGGCAGGCACCTACGAGCAGTACTTC; CDR3 protein: CASHNSAGTYEQYF
clone size: -; J gene: TRBJ1-3; V gene: TRBV4-3; D gene: -; CDR3 DNA: TGCGCCAGCAGCCAAGAGGGGAGGTCTGGGTCATTTCGAAACACCATATATTTT; CDR3 protein: CASSQEGRSGSFRNTIYF
clone size: -; J gene: TRBJ1-5; V gene: TRBV10-1; D gene: TRBD1; CDR3 DNA: TGCGCCAGCAGCGGGACAGGGCGTCAGCCCCAGCATTTT; CDR3 protein: CASSGTGRQPQHF
clone size: -; J gene: TRBJ2-5; V gene: TRBV19; D gene: TRBD2; CDR3 DNA: TGTGCCAGTAGTAGAGGAGCGGGAGATGAGACCCAGTACTTC; CDR3 protein: CASSRGAGDETQYF
clone size: -; J gene: TRBJ2-1; V gene: TRBV27; D gene: TRBD2; CDR3 DNA: TGTGCCAGCAGTCCAGGGAGGGGCCTGGGGAATGAGCAGTTCTTC; CDR3 protein: CASSPGRGLGNEQFF
clone size: -; J gene: TRBJ2-1; V gene: TRBV2; D gene: TRBD1; CDR3 DNA: TGTGCCACTTCCAAGGGGACAACAGGGGCCAATGAGCAGTTCTTC; CDR3 protein: CATSKGTTGANEQFF
clone size: -; J gene: TRBJ1-1; V gene: TRBV11-2; D gene: TRBD1; CDR3 DNA: TGTGCCAGCAGCTTCCAACAGGGGACTGAAGCTTTCTTT; CDR3 protein: CASSFQQGTEAFF
clone size: -; J gene: TRBJ2-1; V gene: TRBV7-3; D gene: TRBD1; CDR3 DNA: TGTGCCAGCAGCGCTCGGGGACAGGGTGGACACAATGAGCAGTTCTTC; CDR3 protein: CASSARGQGGHNEQFF
clone size: -; J gene: TRBJ1-1; V gene: TRBV30; D gene: -; CDR3 DNA: TGTGCCTGGGCCAGCGGACCGCTGAACACTGAAGCTTTCTTT; CDR3 protein: CAWASGPLNTEAFF
clone size: -; J gene: TRBJ2-3; V gene: TRBV28; D gene: TRBD1; CDR3 DNA: TGTGCCAGTAAGGAAGGGACAGTTAACACAGATACGCAGTATTTT; CDR3 protein: CASKEGTVNTDTQYF
clone size: few; J gene: TRBJ1-2; V gene: TRBV18; D gene: -; CDR3 DNA: TGTGCCAGCTCACCACCAACAGGGATCTATGGCTACACCTTC; CDR3 protein: CASSPPTGIYGYTF
clone size: -; J gene: TRBJ2-7; V gene: TRBV7-2; D gene: -; CDR3 DNA: TGTGCCAGCAGCCCCGGGGTCAGAGCCTACGAGCAGTACTTC; CDR3 protein: CASSPGVRAYEQYF
clone size: few; J gene: TRBJ1-1; V gene: TRBV5-5; D gene: -; CDR3 DNA: TGTGCCAGCAGCTCGGACCCAGGGAGGCCCACTGAAGCTTTCTTT; CDR3 protein: CASSSDPGRPTEAFF
clone size: once; J gene: TRBJ2-3; V gene: TRBV28; D gene: TRBD2; CDR3 DNA: TGTGCCAGCAGTAAAATTTTAGCGGGAGGAGGAGATACGCAGTATTTT; CDR3 protein: CASSKILAGGGDTQYF
clone size: -; J gene: TRBJ2-7; V gene: TRBV18; D gene: -; CDR3 DNA: TGTGCCAGCTCATCCCGGACGGGGGAGAGCTCCTACGAGCAGTACTTC; CDR3 protein: CASSSRTGESSYEQYF
clone size: -; J gene: TRBJ2-3; V gene: TRBV27; D gene: -; CDR3 DNA: TGTGCCAGCAGTTCCTGGGGAGCAGATACGCAGTATTTT; CDR3 protein: CASSSWGADTQYF
clone size: -; J gene: TRBJ1-5; V gene: TRBV7-2; D gene: -; CDR3 DNA: TGTGCCAGCAGCTTTGGGACTGGTAATCAGCCCCAGCATTTT; CDR3 protein: CASSFGTGNQPQHF
clone size: -; J gene: TRBJ2-3; V gene: TRBV5-1; D gene: -; CDR3 DNA: TGCGCCAGCACCCTGGAGGGGGGGGCAGATACGCAGTATTTT; CDR3 protein: CASTLEGGADTQYF
clone size: -; J gene: TRBJ2-3; V gene: TRBV18; D gene: -; CDR3 DNA: TGTGCCAGCTCACTAGCGGTACGCACAGATACGCAGTATTTT; CDR3 protein: CASSLAVRTDTQYF
clone size: -; J gene: TRBJ2-1; V gene: TRBV4-3; D gene: TRBD2; CDR3 DNA: TGCGCCAGCAGCCAACAAGCGACCAGCGGGGCCTACAATGAGCAGTTCTTC; CDR3 protein: CASSQQATSGAYNEQFF
clone size: -; J gene: TRBJ2-1; V gene: TRBV2; D gene: TRBD2; CDR3 DNA: TGTGCCAGCTTTGTCCGACTAGCGGGAGGGCCGGCCCCCCGAAGCTCCTACAATGAGCAGTTCTTC; CDR3 protein: CASFVRLAGGPAPRSSYNEQFF
clone size: once; J gene: TRBJ2-5; V gene: TRBV9; D gene: -; CDR3 DNA: TGTGCCAGCAGCGTAGCCCCTGGAGGGTACCAAGAGACCCAGTACTTC; CDR3 protein: CASSVAPGGYQETQYF
clone size: -; J gene: TRBJ2-3; V gene: TRBV10-3; D gene: TRBD2; CDR3 DNA: TGTGCCATCAGTGACGGGAGGTTCACAGATACGCAGTATTTT; CDR3 protein: CAISDGRFTDTQYF
clone size: once; J gene: TRBJ2-7; V gene: TRBV5-4; D gene: -; CDR3 DNA: TGTGCCAGCAGCAGACCGGGACAAGGGATCCACTACGAGCAGTACTTC; CDR3 protein: CASSRPGQGIHYEQYF
clone size: -; J gene: TRBJ1-2; V gene: TRBV13; D gene: -; CDR3 DNA: TGTGCCAGCAGCCTGACCTCGAGCGGTGGCTACACCTTC; CDR3 protein: CASSLTSSGGYTF
clone size: -; J gene: TRBJ2-2; V gene: TRBV7-3; D gene: TRBD1; CDR3 DNA: TGTGCCAGCAGCCCCACAGGGGGCAACACCGGGGAGCTGTTTTTT; CDR3 protein: CASSPTGGNTGELFF
clone size: -; J gene: TRBJ2-5; V gene: TRBV10-3; D gene: TRBD2; CDR3 DNA: TGTGCCATCGGCGGGAGAGGCAGAGAGACCCAGTACTTC; CDR3 protein: CAIGGRGRETQYF
clone size: -; J gene: TRBJ1-2; V gene: TRBV11-2; D gene: -; CDR3 DNA: TGTGCCAGCAGCTTTGGGCAATCACACTATGGCTACACCTTC; CDR3 protein: CASSFGQSHYGYTF
clone size: -; J gene: TRBJ2-1; V gene: TRBV19; D gene: -; CDR3 DNA: TGTGCCAGTAGTACCCCGCCGGCGGGGCCGTGGCCCTACAATGAGCAGTTCTTC; CDR3 protein: CASSTPPAGPWPYNEQFF
clone size: -; J gene: TRBJ2-7; V gene: TRBV9; D gene: -; CDR3 DNA: TGTGCCAGCAGCGTAGGGGGCAGGGCAATCAACGAGCAGTACTTC; CDR3 protein: CASSVGGRAINEQYF
clone size: few; J gene: TRBJ2-1; V gene: TRBV6-1; D gene: -; CDR3 DNA: TGTGCCAGCAGCCTCCAGACTCCTGAGCAGTTCTTC; CDR3 protein: CASSLQTPEQFF
clone size: -; J gene: TRBJ1-5; V gene: TRBV7-9; D gene: -; CDR3 DNA: TGTGCCAGCAGCACTTATAGGGGCCGCAATCAGCCCCAGCATTTT; CDR3 protein: CASSTYRGRNQPQHF
clone size: -; J gene: TRBJ2-1; V gene: TRBV7-3; D gene: TRBD2; CDR3 DNA: TGTGCCAGCAGCCGCCTGACTAGCGGGAGTAGTACCTACAATGAGCAGTTCTTC; CDR3 protein: CASSRLTSGSSTYNEQFF
clone size: -; J gene: TRBJ2-7; V gene: TRBV28; D gene: -; CDR3 DNA: TGTGCCAGCAGTACCCCCGGTGTAGGGGTCGGGTACGAGCAGTACTTC; CDR3 protein: CASSTPGVGVGYEQYF